A single sample is the source of the 20 T cell receptor beta chains below, sequenced in a study of post-analysis software for immune sequencing data. Study-level points and caveats: The five TRBV segments detected at higher frequency in patients than in controls included TRBV5-6, TRBV5-1 and TRBV20-1.

These TCRs are of unknown antigen specificity. Unique-molecular-identifier-tagged TCR beta cDNA libraries were used. TCRdb re-derived calls from the PCR reads in MiXCR, one entry per CDR3 protein. Of approximately 770,000 distinct CDR3 sequences detected, 46% appear once; the ten largest clones hold around 4.7%. The material sequenced was blood. These TCRs come from a girl between 10 and 17 years old with multiple sclerosis.

The rearrangement links TRBV20-1 to TRBJ2-7, with TRBD2 matching 9 bases. The closer fit of TRBJ2-5 to the DNA end suggests the J call may be wrong. The length of the CDR3 is 14 residues. The germline CDR1 and CDR2 sequences are DFQATT and SNEGSKA (reference sequence). In nucleotides, the CDR3 is TGCAGTGCCCAGAGGCGGGAGGGCTTGGAGACCCAGTACTTC. Protein product: CSAQRREGLETQYF.

The chain links TRBV7-3 to TRBJ2-3, with 9 bases aligning to TRBD1. The V gene's germline CDR1 is SGHTA and CDR2 FQGTGA. The CDR3 extends over 16 amino acids. The V and J ends lost 4 bases and 3 bases, in that order; junction bases with no gene match: 8. The CDR3: CASSWRGTGSTDTQYF. The CDR3 DNA follows: TGTGCCAGCAGCTGGCGGGGGACAGGGAGTACAGATACGCAGTATTTT.

About this clonotype: The junction does not match germline at one end; this may be a read error. The chain carries TRBV11-2 and TRBJ2-7; D gene ambiguous. Germline-derived CDR1 and CDR2 are SGHAT and FQNNGV. This CDR3 is 17 amino acids long. CDR3 sequence (DNA): TGTGCCAGCAGCCTAGAGCTGGGGTTCATTCCCCGTAACGAGCAGTACTTC. Translation: CASSLELGFIPRNEQYF.

The chain employs TRBV29-1 and TRBJ2-7; TRBD2 agrees at 7 bases. The CDR3 runs 12 residues. In germline, CDR1 is SQVTM, CDR2 ANQGSEA. Unmatched junction bases numbered 3, after V lost 4 bases and J lost 3 bases. The CDR3 DNA reads as TGCAGCGTTGGGGCTAGCGGCTACGAGCAGTACTTC. Residues: CSVGASGYEQYF.

The chain uses TRBV12-3 or TRBV12-4 and TRBJ2-1; TRBD2 matches 7 bases. The trim removed 8 bases at V and 4 bases at J, leaving 5 bases unmatched. This CDR3 contains 13 residues. CDR3 region: CASCKRDYNEQFF. The CDR3 DNA reads TGTGCCAGCTGCAAGCGGGATTACAATGAGCAGTTCTTC.

This clonotype has just a few counts. The chain combines TRBV29-1 with TRBJ2-5; TRBD2 aligns across 9 bases. CDR1 and CDR2 from the germline V gene are SQVTM and ANQGSEA. V shed 4 bases, J shed 5 bases, and the junction held 8 bases outside the gene matches. CDR3 length: 14 residues. The CDR3 protein is CSVVLAGGRETQYF. The CDR3 nucleotides are TGCAGCGTTGTCCTTGCGGGAGGGCGGGAGACCCAGTACTTC.

V usage is TRBV20-1 and J usage is TRBJ2-1; D perhaps matches TRBD1 (5 bases). The J call may not be correct, given that the DNA end is closer to TRBJ2-7. Germline lookup yields CDR1 DFQATT and CDR2 SNEGSKA (reference sequence). The CDR3 contains 14 residues. The CDR3 nucleotides read TGCAGTGCTAGGACAGAGTTCGGTTACAATGAGCAGTACTTC. Translated: CSARTEFGYNEQYF.

V usage is TRBV14 and J usage is TRBJ2-3; unclear D gene. There are 15 residues in the CDR3. The germline V gene has CDR1 SGHDN and CDR2 FVKESK. Trimming left V 1 base short and J 4 bases short, with 12 bases between. The DNA of the CDR3 is TGTGCCAGCAGCCAAGGGGCAAGTCGCGCAGATACGCAGTATTTT. As protein: CASSQGASRADTQYF.

V is TRBV7-9 and J is TRBJ1-2, with 10 bases aligning to TRBD1. CDR3 length: 16 residues. CDR1 SEHNR and CDR2 FQNEAQ come from the germline V gene (reference sequence). The J segment lost 4 bases and the V segment lost 5 bases, leaving 10 bases of the junction unmatched. The chain's CDR3 is CASSLGPGQGIYGYTF. CDR3 DNA: TGTGCCAGCAGCCTTGGTCCGGGACAGGGGATCTATGGCTACACCTTC.

The chain is built from TRBV5-1 and TRBJ2-3; 10 bases match TRBD2. Trimming took 2 bases from V and 4 from J; bases not matched to a gene: 4. CDR1 and CDR2 (germline): SGHRS, YFSETQ. The CDR3 totals 15 residues. The CDR3 reads CASSFSGRLADTQYF. The CDR3 coding sequence is TGCGCCAGCAGCTTTAGCGGGAGGTTGGCAGATACGCAGTATTTT.

This clonotype appeared a few times. The rearrangement uses TRBV3-1 and TRBJ2-5; D uncertain. Trimming cost V 5 bases and J 1 base, with 11 bases left between them. The germline V gene has CDR1 LGHDT and CDR2 YNNKEL (reference sequence). This CDR3 contains 14 residues. Written as DNA, the CDR3 is TGTGCCAGCAGCACCCAAGAGCTCCAAGAGACCCAGTACTTC. Amino acids: CASSTQELQETQYF.

This chain links TRBV3-1 with TRBJ2-5, with 9 bases aligning to TRBD2. The V segment lost 6 bases and the J segment 5 bases; nucleotides outside the gene matches: 10. The CDR3 sequence is 15 residues long. From germline, CDR1 is LGHDT and CDR2 YNNKEL (reference sequence). Here the CDR3 DNA reads TGTGCCAGCAGAGAAGCCGGGACTAGCAAGGAGACCCAGTACTTC. Its protein product is CASREAGTSKETQYF.

The genes are TRBV12-3 or TRBV12-4 and TRBJ2-5, with 11 bases matching TRBD2. Trimming took 5 bases from V and 2 from J; bases not matched to a gene: 7. This CDR3 has 16 residues. The CDR3 DNA is TGTGCCAGCAGTCCTAGGACTAGCGGGCCGCAAGAGACCCAGTACTTC. Protein product: CASSPRTSGPQETQYF.

The rearrangement uses TRBV29-1 and TRBJ2-6; D possibly matches TRBD1 or TRBD2 (6 bases each). Per germline, CDR1 SQVTM and CDR2 ANQGSEA. V was cut by 0 bases and J by 1 base, with 19 bases left in between. This CDR3 is built from 19 residues. The DNA of the CDR3 is TGCAGCGTTGAAGATCTGGATTTTGGAGGGGGTTCTGGGGCCAACGTCCTGACTTTC. This encodes CSVEDLDFGGGSGANVLTF.

The V and J genes are TRBV12-3 or TRBV12-4 and TRBJ2-1; TRBD2 is a possible D gene (5 bases). V lost 5 bases to trimming and J lost 1 base, with 15 bases between them. The CDR3 covers 16 residues. CDR3 sequence (DNA): TGTGCCAGCAGTGGGCCTATAGCGCAATCCTACAATGAGCAGTTCTTC. Residues: CASSGPIAQSYNEQFF.

The CDR3: CASSLSRQRVETQYF. In DNA, the CDR3 is TGTGCCAGCAGCTTAAGTCGGCAGAGGGTTGAGACCCAGTACTTC. V is TRBV11-3 and J is TRBJ2-5, with a possible D match to TRBD2 (5 bases). CDR1 and CDR2 from the germline V gene are SGHNT and YENEEA. CDR3 length equals 15 residues. Trimming shortened V by 2 bases and J by 5 bases, and 15 bases separated the two germline ends.

This clonotype was counted only a few times. This rearrangement joins TRBV7-2 to TRBJ2-7; 9 bases are shared with TRBD2. Trimming removed 0 bases from V and 12 bases from J; junction bases left unmatched: 3. CDR3 size: 12 residues. Germline V lookup: CDR1 SGHTA, CDR2 FQGNSA. The CDR3 spells CASSLAMGLAYF. In DNA form, the CDR3 reads TGTGCCAGCAGCTTAGCGATGGGACTAGCGTACTTC.

The V call is TRBV5-6, the J call TRBJ2-5; perhaps D is TRBD1 or TRBD2 (5 bases each). The CDR3 runs 15 residues. Germline lookup yields CDR1 SGHDT and CDR2 YYEEEE. Trimming took off 2 bases at V and 4 bases at J, with 15 bases between the two ends. CDR3: CASSLSGTGAETQYF. CDR3 sequence (DNA): TGTGCCAGCAGCTTATCCGGGACCGGCGCAGAGACCCAGTACTTC.

The rearrangement links TRBV5-1 to TRBJ2-7, with TRBD2 matching over 9 bases. V gave up 1 base and J gave up 5 bases; unmatched junction bases: 7. Germline V CDR1 and CDR2: SGHRS, YFSETQ. The CDR3 loop spans 15 amino acids. The CDR3 spells CASSLSAGGAHEQYF. The CDR3 DNA is TGCGCCAGCAGCTTGTCCGCGGGAGGGGCCCACGAGCAGTACTTC.

The chain employs TRBV10-3 and TRBJ2-5, with unresolved D. Trimming left V 0 bases short and J 1 base short, with 9 bases between. Germline V CDR1 and CDR2: ENHRY, SYGVKD. The length of the CDR3 is 15 residues. The CDR3: CAISESRAFQETQYF. CDR3 DNA: TGTGCCATCAGTGAGTCTAGGGCCTTCCAAGAGACCCAGTACTTC.